The 10 T cell receptor beta chains reported below all come from one sample, sequenced in a study of CXCR3-negative and CXCR3-positive naive CD8 T cells. Study results and caveats: When CXCR3-positive naive cells were set against CXCR3-negative naive cells, the former had more hydrophobic TRB CDR3s.

Preparation of TRB cDNA libraries relied on 5' RACE carrying UMI labels. TCRdb reprocessed the 5' RACE reads, with one entry per CDR3 protein and no DNA. This table lists roughly 120,000 distinct CDR3 sequences. These TCRs are of unknown antigen specificity. The sample consisted of naive CXCR3+ CD8+ T cells from blood. The subset denotes: CD45RO-CCR7+CD27+CD95- naive CD8+ T cells expressing CXCR3 (TNR3+). The receptors were gathered from a human donor in good health. Some clones in this sample may be carry-over from other donors' samples.

The CDR3: CASSSLSGSEQYF. V is TRBV7-3 and J is TRBJ2-7; TCRdb reports TRBD2, a call that lacks DNA to check it against. The CDR3 has 13 amino acids. CDR1 and CDR2 from the germline V gene are SGHTA and FQGTGA.

The V call is TRBV28, the J call TRBJ2-1; lacking DNA, the TRBD2 call made by TCRdb goes unchecked. The CDR3 has 15 amino acids. CDR1 is MDHEN, CDR2 SYDVKM, per germline. This chain's CDR3 is CASSPSGRALNEQFF.

This chain joins TRBV12-3 or TRBV12-4 and TRBJ2-7; the D call from TCRdb, TRBD1, cannot be confirmed without DNA. The CDR3 has 14 amino acids. The CDR3 loop is CASTRTESSYEQYF.

This CDR3 reads CSVEVLGRGKETQYF. The gene calls are TRBV29-1 and TRBJ2-5; TCRdb returns TRBD2, unconfirmable since there is no DNA. CDR1 SQVTM and CDR2 ANQGSEA come from the germline V gene. This CDR3 spans 15 amino acids.

V is TRBV7-9 and J is TRBJ2-1; no DNA is available, so the TRBD2 call from TCRdb remains unchecked. Germline V gene data show CDR1 as SEHNR and CDR2 as FQNEAQ (reference sequence). CDR3 length equals 16 residues. CDR3 sequence: CASSLSSGSPYNEQFF.

The chain uses TRBV7-2 and TRBJ2-7. From germline, CDR1 is SGHTA and CDR2 FQGNSA. The CDR3 sequence is 14 residues long. The CDR3 here is CASSSPVRSYEQYF.

V and J are TRBV12-3 or TRBV12-4 and TRBJ2-3; TCRdb reports TRBD2, a call that lacks DNA to check it against. This CDR3 has 17 amino acids. The CDR3 sequence is CASSSTSGGSSTDTQYF.

The chain employs TRBV19 and TRBJ2-1; TCRdb proposes TRBD1, but this gene call is untestable without DNA. Per the germline V gene, CDR1 is LNHDA and CDR2 is SQIVND (reference sequence). This CDR3 is built from 15 residues. CDR3 in amino acids: CASSPLAGGVNEQFF.

The chain recombines TRBV5-1 with TRBJ2-7. Germline CDR1 and CDR2: SGHRS and YFSETQ. The CDR3 runs to 14 residues. The CDR3 spells CASSSPTRTYEQYF.

The CDR3 loop reads CASSQDPQLEAFF. The chain uses TRBV14 and TRBJ1-1. The germline V gene encodes CDR1 SGHDN and CDR2 FVKESK. CDR3 length: 13 amino acids.